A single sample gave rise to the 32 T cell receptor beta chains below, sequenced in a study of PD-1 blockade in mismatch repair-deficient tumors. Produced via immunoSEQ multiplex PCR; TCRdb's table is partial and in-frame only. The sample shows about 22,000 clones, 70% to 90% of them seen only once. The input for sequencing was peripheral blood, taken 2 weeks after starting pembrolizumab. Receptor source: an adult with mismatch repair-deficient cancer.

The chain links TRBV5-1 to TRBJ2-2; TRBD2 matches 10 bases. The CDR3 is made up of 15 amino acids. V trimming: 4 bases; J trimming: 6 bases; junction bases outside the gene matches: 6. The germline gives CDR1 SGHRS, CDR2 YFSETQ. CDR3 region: CASSPVAGGSGELFF. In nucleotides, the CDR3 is TGCGCCAGCAGCCCCGTAGCGGGAGGATCCGGGGAGCTGTTTTTT.

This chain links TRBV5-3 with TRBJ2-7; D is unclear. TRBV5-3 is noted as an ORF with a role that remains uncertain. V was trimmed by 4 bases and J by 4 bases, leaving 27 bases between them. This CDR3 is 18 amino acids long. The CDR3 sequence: CARSGGFSDVPYSYEQYF. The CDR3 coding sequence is TGTGCCAGAAGCGGTGGGTTCTCGGACGTCCCCTACTCGTACGAGCAGTACTTC.

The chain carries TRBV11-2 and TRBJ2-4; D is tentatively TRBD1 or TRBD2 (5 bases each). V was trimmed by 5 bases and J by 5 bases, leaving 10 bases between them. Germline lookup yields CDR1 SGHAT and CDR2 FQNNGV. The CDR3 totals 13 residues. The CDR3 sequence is CASSRGPENIQYF. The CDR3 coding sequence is TGTGCCAGCAGCCGGGGCCCCGAAAACATTCAGTACTTC. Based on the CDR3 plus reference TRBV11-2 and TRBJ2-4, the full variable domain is EAGVAQSPRYKIIEKRQSVAFWCNPISGHATLYWYQQILGQGPKLLIQFQNNGVVDDSQLPKDRFSAERLKGVDSTLKIQPAKLEDSAVYLCASSRGPENIQYFGAGTRLSVL.

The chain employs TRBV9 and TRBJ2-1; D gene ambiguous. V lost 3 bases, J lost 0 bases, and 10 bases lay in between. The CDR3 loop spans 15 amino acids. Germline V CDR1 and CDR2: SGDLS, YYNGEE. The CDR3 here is CASSARLSSYNEQFF. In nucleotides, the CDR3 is TGTGCCAGCAGCGCCCGGTTGAGCTCCTACAATGAGCAGTTCTTC.

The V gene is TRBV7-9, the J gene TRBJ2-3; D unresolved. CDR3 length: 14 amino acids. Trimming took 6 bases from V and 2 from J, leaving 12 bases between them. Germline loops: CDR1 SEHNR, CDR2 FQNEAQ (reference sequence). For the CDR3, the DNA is TGTGCCAGCAGATCGGACGGGCACACAGATACGCAGTATTTT. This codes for CASRSDGHTDTQYF. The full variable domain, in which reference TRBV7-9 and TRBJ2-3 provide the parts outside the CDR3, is DTGVSQNPRHKITKRGQNVTFRCDPISEHNRLYWYRQTLGQGPEFLTYFQNEAQLEKSRLLSDRFSAERPKGSFSTLEIQRTEQGDSAMYLCASRSDGHTDTQYFGPGTRLTVL.

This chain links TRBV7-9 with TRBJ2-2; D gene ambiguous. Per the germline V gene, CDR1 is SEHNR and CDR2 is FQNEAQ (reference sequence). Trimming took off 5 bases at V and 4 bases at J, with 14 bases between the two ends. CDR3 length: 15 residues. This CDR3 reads CASSRLKWGTGELFF. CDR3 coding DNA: TGTGCCAGCAGCCGCCTTAAGTGGGGCACCGGGGAGCTGTTTTTT. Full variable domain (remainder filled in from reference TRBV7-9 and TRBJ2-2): DTGVSQNPRHKITKRGQNVTFRCDPISEHNRLYWYRQTLGQGPEFLTYFQNEAQLEKSRLLSDRFSAERPKGSFSTLEIQRTEQGDSAMYLCASSRLKWGTGELFFGEGSRLTVL.

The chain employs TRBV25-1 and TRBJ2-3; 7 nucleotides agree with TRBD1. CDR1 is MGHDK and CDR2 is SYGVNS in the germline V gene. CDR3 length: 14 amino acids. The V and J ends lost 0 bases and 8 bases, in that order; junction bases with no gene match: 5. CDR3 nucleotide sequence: TGTGCCAGCAGTGAATATGGGGACAGTGGTACGCAGTATTTT. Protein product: CASSEYGDSGTQYF.

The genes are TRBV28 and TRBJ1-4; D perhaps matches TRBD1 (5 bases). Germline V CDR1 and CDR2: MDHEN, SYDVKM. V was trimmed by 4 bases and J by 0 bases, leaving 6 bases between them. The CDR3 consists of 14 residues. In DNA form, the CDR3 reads TGTGCCAGCAGTTGGGGGTCAACTAATGAAAAACTGTTTTTT. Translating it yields CASSWGSTNEKLFF.

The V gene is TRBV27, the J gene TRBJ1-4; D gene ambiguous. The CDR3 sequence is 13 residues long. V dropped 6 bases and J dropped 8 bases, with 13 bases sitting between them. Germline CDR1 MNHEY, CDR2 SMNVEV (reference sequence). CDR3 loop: CASSPTWGEKLFF. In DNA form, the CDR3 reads TGTGCCAGCAGCCCCACTTGGGGAGAAAAACTGTTTTTT.

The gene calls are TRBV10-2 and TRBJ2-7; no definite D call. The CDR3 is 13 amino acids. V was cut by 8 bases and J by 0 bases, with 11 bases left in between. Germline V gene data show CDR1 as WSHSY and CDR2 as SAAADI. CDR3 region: CASSSWSSYEQYF. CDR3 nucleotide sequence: TGCGCCAGCTCTTCGTGGAGCTCCTACGAGCAGTACTTC.

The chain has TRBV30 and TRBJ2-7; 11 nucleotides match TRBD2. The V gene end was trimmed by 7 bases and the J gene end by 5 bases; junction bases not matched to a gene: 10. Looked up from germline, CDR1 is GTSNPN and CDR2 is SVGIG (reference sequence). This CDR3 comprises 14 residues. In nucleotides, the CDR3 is TGTGCCTTCGACGGACTAGCGGGTGCCGACGAGCAGTACTTC. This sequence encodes CAFDGLAGADEQYF.

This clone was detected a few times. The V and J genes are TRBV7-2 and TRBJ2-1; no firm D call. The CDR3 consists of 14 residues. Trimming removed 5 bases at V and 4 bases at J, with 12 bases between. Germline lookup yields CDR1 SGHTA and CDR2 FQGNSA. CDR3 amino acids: CASSPGVAYNEQFF. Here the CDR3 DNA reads TGTGCCAGCAGCCCGGGCGTGGCGTACAATGAGCAGTTCTTC.

CDR3 sequence: CASSSTGTEETQYF. The CDR3 DNA reads TGCGCCAGCAGCTCAACCGGGACAGAAGAGACCCAGTACTTC. The rearrangement uses TRBV5-1 and TRBJ2-5, with 7 bases matching TRBD1. CDR1 and CDR2 from the germline V gene are SGHRS and YFSETQ. This CDR3 comprises 14 residues. The J segment lost 3 bases and the V segment lost 3 bases, leaving 5 bases of the junction unmatched.

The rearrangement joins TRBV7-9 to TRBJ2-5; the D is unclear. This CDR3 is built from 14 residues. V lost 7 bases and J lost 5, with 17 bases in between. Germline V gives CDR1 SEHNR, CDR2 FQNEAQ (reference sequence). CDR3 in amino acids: CASTPGWSEETQYF. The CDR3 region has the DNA TGTGCCAGCACTCCCGGGTGGAGCGAGGAGACCCAGTACTTC.

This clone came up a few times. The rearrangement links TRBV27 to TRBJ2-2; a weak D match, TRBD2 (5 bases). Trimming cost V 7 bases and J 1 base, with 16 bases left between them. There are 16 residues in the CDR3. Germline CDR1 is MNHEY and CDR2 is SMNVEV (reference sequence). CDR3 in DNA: TGTGCCAGCAATTCTTGGAGGCTGCTGAACACCGGGGAGCTGTTTTTT. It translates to CASNSWRLLNTGELFF.

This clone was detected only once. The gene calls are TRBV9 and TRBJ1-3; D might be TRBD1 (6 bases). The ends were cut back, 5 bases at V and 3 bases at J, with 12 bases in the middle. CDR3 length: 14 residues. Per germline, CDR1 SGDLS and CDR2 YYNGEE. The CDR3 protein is CASSGGSGGNTIYF. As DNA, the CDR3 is TGTGCCAGCAGTGGGGGCTCGGGTGGAAACACCATATATTTT.

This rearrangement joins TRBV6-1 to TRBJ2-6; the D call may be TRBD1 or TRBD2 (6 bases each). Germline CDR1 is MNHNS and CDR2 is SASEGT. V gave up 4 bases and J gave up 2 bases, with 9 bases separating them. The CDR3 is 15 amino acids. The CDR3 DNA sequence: TGTGCCAGCAGTGCGGAGGGGGCTGGGGCCAACGTCCTGACTTTC. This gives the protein CASSAEGAGANVLTF.

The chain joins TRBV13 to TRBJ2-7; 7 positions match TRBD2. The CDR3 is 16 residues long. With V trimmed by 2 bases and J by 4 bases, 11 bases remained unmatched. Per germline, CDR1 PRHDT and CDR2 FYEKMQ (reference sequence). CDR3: CASSLRPTSRQYEQYF. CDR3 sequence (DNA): TGTGCCAGCAGCTTACGACCGACTAGCAGGCAATACGAGCAGTACTTC. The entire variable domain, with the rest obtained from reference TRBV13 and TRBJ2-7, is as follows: AAGVIQSPRHLIKEKRETATLKCYPIPRHDTVYWYQQGPGQDPQFLISFYEKMQSDKGSIPDRFSAQQFSDYHSELNMSSLELGDSALYFCASSLRPTSRQYEQYFGPGTRLTVT.

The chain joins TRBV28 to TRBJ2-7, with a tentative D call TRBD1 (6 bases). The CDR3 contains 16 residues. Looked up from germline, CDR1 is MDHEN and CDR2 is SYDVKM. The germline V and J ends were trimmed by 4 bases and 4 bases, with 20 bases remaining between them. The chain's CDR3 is CASSSSGQLYQYEQYF. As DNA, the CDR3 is TGTGCCAGCAGTTCTTCCGGACAGCTTTACCAGTACGAGCAGTACTTC. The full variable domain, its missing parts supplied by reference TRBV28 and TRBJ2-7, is DVKVTQSSRYLVKRTGEKVFLECVQDMDHENMFWYRQDPGLGLRLIYFSYDVKMKEKGDIPEGYSVSREKKERFSLILESASTNQTSMYLCASSSSGQLYQYEQYFGPGTRLTVT.

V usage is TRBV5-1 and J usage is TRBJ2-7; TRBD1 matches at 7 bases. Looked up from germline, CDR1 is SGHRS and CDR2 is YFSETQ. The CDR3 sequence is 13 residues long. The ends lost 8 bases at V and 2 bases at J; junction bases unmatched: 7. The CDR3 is CASTWDRPYEQYF. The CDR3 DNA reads TGCGCCAGTACTTGGGACAGACCCTACGAGCAGTACTTC.

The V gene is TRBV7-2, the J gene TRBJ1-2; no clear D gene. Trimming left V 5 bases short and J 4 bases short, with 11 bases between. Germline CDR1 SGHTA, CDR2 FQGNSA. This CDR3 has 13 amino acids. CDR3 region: CASSIFEGYGYTF. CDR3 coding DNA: TGTGCCAGCAGCATCTTCGAGGGCTATGGCTACACCTTC.

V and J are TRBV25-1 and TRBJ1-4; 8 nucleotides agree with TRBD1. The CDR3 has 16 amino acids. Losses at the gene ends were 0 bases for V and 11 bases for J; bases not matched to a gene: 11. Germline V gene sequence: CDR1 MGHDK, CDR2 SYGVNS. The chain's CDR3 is CASSEYGPTGEGKLFF. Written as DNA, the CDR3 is TGTGCCAGCAGTGAATACGGGCCGACAGGGGAAGGGAAACTGTTTTTT.

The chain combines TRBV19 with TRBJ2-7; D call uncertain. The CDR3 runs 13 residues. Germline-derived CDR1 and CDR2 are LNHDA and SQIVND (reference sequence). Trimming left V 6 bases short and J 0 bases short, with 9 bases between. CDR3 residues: CASSPTDSYEQYF. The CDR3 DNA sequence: TGTGCCAGTAGCCCGACTGACTCCTACGAGCAGTACTTC.

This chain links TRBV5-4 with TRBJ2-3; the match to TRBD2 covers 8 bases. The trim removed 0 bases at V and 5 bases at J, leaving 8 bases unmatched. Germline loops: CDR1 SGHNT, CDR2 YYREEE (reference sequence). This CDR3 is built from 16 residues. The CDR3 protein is CASSLGGAGVGDTQYF. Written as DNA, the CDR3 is TGTGCCAGCAGCTTGGGAGGAGCGGGAGTGGGAGATACGCAGTATTTT.

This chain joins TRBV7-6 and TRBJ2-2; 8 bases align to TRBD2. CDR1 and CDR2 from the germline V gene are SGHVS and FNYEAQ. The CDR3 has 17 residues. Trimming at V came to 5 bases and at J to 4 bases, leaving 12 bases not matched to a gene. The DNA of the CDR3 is TGTGCCAGCAGCACCCGGGAGGGCCAAAGTCTCACCGGGGAGCTGTTTTTT. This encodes CASSTREGQSLTGELFF.

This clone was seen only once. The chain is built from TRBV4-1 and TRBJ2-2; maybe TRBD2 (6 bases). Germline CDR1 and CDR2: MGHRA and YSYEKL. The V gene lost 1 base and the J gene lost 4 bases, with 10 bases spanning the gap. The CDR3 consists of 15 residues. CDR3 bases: TGCGCCAGCAGCCAAGTCGGGAGTGTCACCGGGGAGCTGTTTTTT. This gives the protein CASSQVGSVTGELFF.

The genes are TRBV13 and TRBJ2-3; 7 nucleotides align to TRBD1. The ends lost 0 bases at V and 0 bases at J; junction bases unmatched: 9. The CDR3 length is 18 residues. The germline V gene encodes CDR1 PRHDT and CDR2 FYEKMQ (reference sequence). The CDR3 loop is CASSLGQGYEPSTDTQYF. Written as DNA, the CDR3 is TGTGCCAGCAGCTTAGGACAGGGGTATGAGCCTAGCACAGATACGCAGTATTTT.

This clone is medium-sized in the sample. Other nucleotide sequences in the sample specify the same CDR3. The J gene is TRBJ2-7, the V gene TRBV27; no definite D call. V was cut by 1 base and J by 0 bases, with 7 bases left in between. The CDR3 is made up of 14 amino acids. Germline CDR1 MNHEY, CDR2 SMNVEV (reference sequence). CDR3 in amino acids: CASSLWQRSYEQYF. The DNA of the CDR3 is TGTGCCAGCAGTTTATGGCAGCGCTCCTACGAGCAGTACTTC.

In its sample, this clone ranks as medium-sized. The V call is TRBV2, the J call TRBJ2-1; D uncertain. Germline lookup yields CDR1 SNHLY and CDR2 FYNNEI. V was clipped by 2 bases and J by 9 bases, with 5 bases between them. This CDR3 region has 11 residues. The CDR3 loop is CASSEFGEQFF. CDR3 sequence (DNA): TGTGCCAGCAGTGAATTTGGTGAGCAGTTCTTC.

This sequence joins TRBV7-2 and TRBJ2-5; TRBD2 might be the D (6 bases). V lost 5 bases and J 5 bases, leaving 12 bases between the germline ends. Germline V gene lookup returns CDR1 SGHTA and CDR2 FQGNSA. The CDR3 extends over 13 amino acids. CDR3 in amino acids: CASSMGGFETQYF. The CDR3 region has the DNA TGTGCCAGCAGCATGGGGGGTTTTGAGACCCAGTACTTC.

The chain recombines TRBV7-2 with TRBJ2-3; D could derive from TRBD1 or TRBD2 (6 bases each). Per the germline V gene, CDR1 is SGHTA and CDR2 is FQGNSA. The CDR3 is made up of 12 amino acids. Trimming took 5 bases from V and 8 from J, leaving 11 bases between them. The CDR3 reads CASSPRGRTQYF. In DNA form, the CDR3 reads TGTGCCAGCAGCCCCCGGGGGCGTACGCAGTATTTT.

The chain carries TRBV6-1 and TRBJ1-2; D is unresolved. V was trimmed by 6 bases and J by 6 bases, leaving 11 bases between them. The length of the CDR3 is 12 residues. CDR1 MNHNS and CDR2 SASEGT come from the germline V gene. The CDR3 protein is CASRGSGDGYTF. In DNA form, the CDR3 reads TGTGCCAGCAGGGGGTCCGGGGATGGCTACACCTTC.